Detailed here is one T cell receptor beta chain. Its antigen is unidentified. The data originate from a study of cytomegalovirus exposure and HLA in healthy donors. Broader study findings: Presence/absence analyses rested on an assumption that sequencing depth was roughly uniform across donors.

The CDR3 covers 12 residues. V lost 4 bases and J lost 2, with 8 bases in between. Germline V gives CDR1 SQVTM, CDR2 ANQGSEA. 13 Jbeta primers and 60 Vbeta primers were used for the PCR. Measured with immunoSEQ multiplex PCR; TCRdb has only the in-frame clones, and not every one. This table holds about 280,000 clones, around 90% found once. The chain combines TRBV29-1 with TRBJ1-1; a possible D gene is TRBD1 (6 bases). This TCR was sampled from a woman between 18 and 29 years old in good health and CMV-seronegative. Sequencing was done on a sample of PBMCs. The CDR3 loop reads CSVGGGNTEAFF. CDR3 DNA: TGCAGCGTTGGCGGGGGCAACACTGAAGCTTTCTTT.